The present TCR beta chain was sequenced within a study of blood T cells in healthy people across ages. Through a sample-barcoded 5' primer and a J-beta primer mix, a second PCR was run for 7 to 11 cycles. Each TCR beta cDNA got a 12-nucleotide random molecular identifier. TCRdb analysed the 5' RACE reads with MiXCR anew, one entry per CDR3 protein. The sample holds around 990,000 distinct CDR3 sequences, under 30% seen once. This clonotype was detected a few times. Peripheral blood, approximately 10 milliliters per donor, was collected. This sample was shared with a second study, whose subject was T cells of mothers and their children. Turning to that study: Maternal samples each gave over 9 million TCR beta CDR3 reads, and child samples around 3.2 million each.

The sequenced sample was blood. This TCR was recovered from a girl aged 2-10 years in good health.

The CDR3 sequence is CASSQTRNTEAFF. CDR3 in DNA: TGCGCCAGCAGCCAGACTCGTAACACTGAAGCTTTCTTT. This chain uses TRBV5-1 with TRBJ1-1; D gene unclear. V was clipped by 4 bases and J by 2 bases, with 9 bases between them. CDR3 length: 13 amino acids. Germline V lookup: CDR1 SGHRS, CDR2 YFSETQ.